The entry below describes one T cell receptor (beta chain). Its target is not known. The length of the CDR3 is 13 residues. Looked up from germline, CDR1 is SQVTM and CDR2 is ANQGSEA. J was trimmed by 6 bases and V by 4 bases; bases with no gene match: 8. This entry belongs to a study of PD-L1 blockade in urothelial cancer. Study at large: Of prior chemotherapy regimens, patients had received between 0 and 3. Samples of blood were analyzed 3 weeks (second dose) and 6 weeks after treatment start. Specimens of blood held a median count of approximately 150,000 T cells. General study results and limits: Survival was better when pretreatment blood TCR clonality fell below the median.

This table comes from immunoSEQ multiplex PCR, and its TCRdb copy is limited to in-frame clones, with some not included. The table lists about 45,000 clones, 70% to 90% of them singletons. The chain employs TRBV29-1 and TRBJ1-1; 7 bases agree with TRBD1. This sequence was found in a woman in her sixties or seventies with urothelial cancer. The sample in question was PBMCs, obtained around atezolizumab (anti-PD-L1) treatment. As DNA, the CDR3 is TGCAGCGTTGGGAGGGGGCTCGCGGCTGAAGCTTTCTTT. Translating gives CSVGRGLAAEAFF.